The clone carrying this T cell receptor (beta chain) has a handful of counts. Its antigen is undetermined. This specimen belongs to a study of T-cell memory formation after mild COVID-19. The V end lost 5 bases, the J end lost 4 bases, and 18 bases lay between the germline ends. Germline loops: CDR1 LNHDA, CDR2 SQIVND (reference sequence). This CDR3 has 16 residues. In TCRdb, the 5' RACE reads were re-called with MiXCR into one record per CDR3 protein. In the table there are about 250,000 distinct CDR3 sequences, 15% of which are singletons. Study results and caveats: CD8+ contracting clones occupied EMRA, while CD4+ ones occupied mainly CM and EM.

The rearrangement links TRBV19 to TRBJ2-1; D call uncertain. This clonotype was obtained from an adult woman who had mild COVID-19 (a few samples of this study predate the infection). Cell type and time point are not known. Sequenced sample: PBMCs or a T cell subset sorted from them (not recorded which). The DNA of the CDR3 is TGTGCCAGTAGTTCCAGACGACGCAAATCATACAATGAGCAGTTCTTC. Protein product: CASSSRRRKSYNEQFF.